The source of this T cell receptor (beta chain) is a study of beta chain features in type 1 diabetes. As concerns this clone: The junction shows a germline mismatch at one end, possibly a read error.

Per the germline V gene, CDR1 is SEHNR and CDR2 is FQNEAQ (reference sequence). The CDR3 length is 17 residues. Expressed TCRB transcripts were sequenced because the entire RNA isolate underwent reverse transcription. The data were produced by immunoSEQ multiplex PCR, yet TCRdb's version contains in-frame clones alone and is incomplete. This table holds 130,000 to 150,000 clones, about 50% found once. Sample: Tregs from blood. The rearrangement uses TRBV7-9 and TRBJ1-5; 10 nucleotides agree with TRBD1. The origin of this receptor is a young man in good health. The CDR3 bases are TGTGCCGGCAGCTTAGCGGGAGGGACAGGGGCGGGACAGCCCCAGCATTTT. The encoded protein is CAGSLAGGTGAGQPQHF.